Listed here are 9 T cell receptor beta chains from one sample, sequenced in a study of neurological immune-mediated disorders (dated by TCRdb to about 2019). Libraries were prepared through 5' RACE. The sequencer was an Illumina HiSeq 2500. Starting from the raw public reads, TCRdb applied fastp trimming at Q25, assembled clones with MiXCR and retained in-frame beta chains. Rows are unified per CDR3 protein, each entry keeping the most common DNA and genes. The sample records approximately 52,000 distinct CDR3 sequences, about 3.5% of which are singletons. The biggest ten clones account for 5.5% to 6% of the sample. Specimen: PBMCs. These receptors came from a man aged 40-49 years with multiple sclerosis.

This clonotype was seen at least ten times. The chain joins TRBV10-3 to TRBJ2-3; D not certain. Germline loops: CDR1 ENHRY, CDR2 SYGVKD. Deletions cut 11 bases from V and 4 bases from J, with 13 bases between. The CDR3 contains 12 residues. The CDR3 loop reads CASQALADTQYF. As DNA, the CDR3 is TGTGCCTCCCAAGCTCTCGCAGATACGCAGTATTTT.

This clonotype occurred many times. CDR3 DNA sequence: TGCGCCAGCAGCGTGACAGGAGAAACTGAAGCTTTCTTT. This translates into CASSVTGETEAFF. The chain couples TRBV5-1 to TRBJ1-1, with a tentative D call TRBD1 (6 bases). V was trimmed by 4 bases and J by 5 bases, leaving 12 bases between them. This CDR3 spans 13 amino acids. CDR1 is SGHRS, CDR2 YFSETQ, per germline.

In its sample, this clonotype was seen many times. The chain carries TRBV4-1 and TRBJ2-7; D is unresolved. V dropped 1 base and J dropped 0 bases, with 10 bases sitting between them. CDR1 is MGHRA, CDR2 YSYEKL, per germline. This CDR3 region has 15 residues. DNA for the CDR3: TGCGCCAGCAGCCAAGGAAATCGCAGCTCCTACGAGCAGTACTTC. This encodes CASSQGNRSSYEQYF.

V gene TRBV5-1 combines with J gene TRBJ2-3, with 8 bases fitting TRBD1. J was trimmed by 3 bases and V by 7 bases; bases with no gene match: 10. Germline V gene sequence: CDR1 SGHRS, CDR2 YFSETQ. This CDR3 has 15 amino acids. CDR3 nucleotide sequence: TGCGCCAGCTACAACTGGGACAGGCGGACAGATACGCAGTATTTT. Protein: CASYNWDRRTDTQYF.

There are many counts of this clonotype. This chain links TRBV20-1 with TRBJ2-7; the D gene is possibly TRBD2 (5 bases). Germline CDR1 and CDR2: DFQATT and SNEGSKA (reference sequence). Between the trimmed V and J ends, which lost 2 bases and 4 bases, there was a span of 9 bases. The length of the CDR3 is 12 residues. The CDR3 bases are TGCAGTGCTAGACGCGGGTCTTACGAGCAGTACTTC. Translating it yields CSARRGSYEQYF.

This clonotype was counted ten times or more. The gene calls are TRBV5-6 and TRBJ1-5, with D unclear. The CDR3 totals 15 residues. With 3 bases removed from V and 0 bases from J, the gap between germline ends came to 10 bases. CDR1 and CDR2 from the germline V gene are SGHDT and YYEEEE. CDR3 in amino acids: CASSYWIYSNQPQHF. The CDR3 nucleotides are TGTGCCAGCAGCTACTGGATTTATAGCAATCAGCCCCAGCATTTT. The full variable domain, its missing parts supplied by reference TRBV5-6 and TRBJ1-5, is DAGVTQSPTHLIKTRGQQVTLRCSPKSGHDTVSWYQQALGQGPQFIFQYYEEEERQRGNFPDRFSGHQFPNYSSELNVNALLLGDSALYLCASSYWIYSNQPQHFGDGTRLSIL.

In the case of this clonotype: This may arise from a read error, as a much more abundant clone is one base away. This sequence joins TRBV15 and TRBJ2-2; TRBD2 matches 10 bases. The V and J ends lost 6 bases and 2 bases, in that order; junction bases with no gene match: 3. The CDR3 length is 15 residues. Germline lookup yields CDR1 LNHNV and CDR2 YYDKDF (reference sequence). CDR3 coding DNA: TGTGCCACCAGACTAGCGGGAAATAACACCGGGGAGCTGTTTTTT. Its protein is CATRLAGNNTGELFF.

This clonotype has ten or more counts. V gene TRBV27 combines with J gene TRBJ2-1, with 8 bases lining up with TRBD1. The CDR3 runs to 14 residues. CDR1 and CDR2 (germline): MNHEY, SMNVEV (reference sequence). With 8 bases clipped from V and 6 bases from J, the junction kept 9 bases outside the gene matches. CDR3 in DNA: TGTGCCAGCTCTTTTTCGGACAGGGTCAATGAGCAGTTCTTC. This gives the protein CASSFSDRVNEQFF.

This clonotype was recorded many times. CDR3 in amino acids: CSASLAGGRVEQYF. CDR3 DNA sequence: TGCAGTGCTAGTTTAGCGGGGGGACGGGTCGAGCAGTACTTC. The chain joins TRBV20-1 to TRBJ2-7, with 10 bases matching TRBD2. Germline CDR1 reads DFQATT; CDR2 reads SNEGSKA (reference sequence). V was clipped by 3 bases and J by 6 bases; unmatched bases: 8. CDR3 size: 14 residues.